This T cell receptor beta chain was profiled in a study of control samples from healthy donors and cancer patients (dated by TCRdb to 2019 to 2021). Receptors were amplified or captured by the immunoSEQ multiplex PCR assay. TCRdb re-hosts the immuneACCESS table, in-frame sequences only. Its copies lack some clones; in the studies checked, an unresolved V gene accounts for under half of them, and the cause for the rest is not known. The table for this sample lists about 110,000 clones; about 80% of them were counted only once. About 7% of the sample belongs to the ten largest clones. The germline V gene (reference sequence) yields MNHEY for CDR1 and SMNVEV for CDR2. Trimming costs V 0 bases and J 6 bases, and their ends lie 8 bases apart. The cysteine opens and the phenylalanine closes a CDR3 of 13 amino acids. Only CDR3 DNA remains: 39 bases, in frame from the first base. With regard to this clone: It lacks a known antigen. No base quality information exists; no much larger clone differs at one position.

The sequence joins TRBV27 to TRBJ1-2; the D gene is unclear. Sequenced input: blood. The sequence derives from a man younger than 35 in good health. This receptor carries the CDR3 CASSLSSLDGYTF. The nucleotide sequence reads as follows: TGTGCCAGCAGTTTATCCAGCTTGGATGGCTACACCTTC.